This paragraph covers one TCR beta chain sequence. Trimming removed 1 base from V and 6 bases from J, with 10 bases in between. The CDR3 covers 14 residues. From germline, CDR1 is GTSNPN and CDR2 SVGIG (reference sequence). This sample is drawn from a study of CD8+ T cells in alopecia areata. RNA was isolated and reverse transcribed to cDNA, the sequencing template. This table comes from immunoSEQ multiplex PCR, and its TCRdb copy is limited to in-frame clones, with some not included. The sample lists about 180,000 clones, 58% seen once, with more than 15% in the top ten. As to treatment: oral pan-JAK inhibitor, 5-10 mg twice daily.

Sequencing was performed on CD4+ T cells sorted from blood, taken at week 56, from a patient treated with tofacitinib. The receptor was isolated from a human donor with alopecia areata. The chain employs TRBV30 and TRBJ1-6; D possibly corresponds to TRBD1 (6 bases). CDR3 amino acids: CAWSGWTANSPLHF. DNA of the CDR3: TGTGCCTGGAGTGGTTGGACAGCTAATTCACCCCTCCACTTT.